This paragraph reports one T cell receptor beta chain. The sample comes from a study of T cell changes during pregnancy in multiple sclerosis. Unmatched junction bases numbered 8, after V lost 5 bases and J lost 6 bases. This CDR3 is built from 15 residues. CDR1 and CDR2 from the germline V gene are MNHEY and SVGAGI. Libraries were prepared by immunoSEQ multiplex PCR; TCRdb keeps only in-frame clonotypes and omits some of them. The data show under 15,000 clones, about nine tenths seen once. Sequences were derived from CD8+ T cells from peripheral blood mononuclear cells, sampled after pregnancy. The V and J genes are TRBV6-5 and TRBJ1-5; TRBD1 matches 9 bases. This sequence originates from a female donor in good health, enrolled as a control in a pregnancy study. CDR3 sequence (DNA): TGTGCCAGCAGTCAAGACAGGGGGGCCGGTCAGCCCCAGCATTTT. This translates into CASSQDRGAGQPQHF.